The clone carrying this TCR beta chain appeared a few times. Its antigen is still unknown. This sample is drawn from a study of blood T cells in healthy people across ages. Isolated PBMCs totaled at least 6 million in each sample. Each sample yielded at least 5.5 micrograms of PBMC total RNA. It was with a sample-barcoded 5' primer and a J-beta primer mix that a second PCR of roughly 7 to 12 cycles was run. TCRdb called the 5' RACE reads again in MiXCR, with one record for every CDR3 protein. This sample yields about 810,000 distinct CDR3 sequences, of which about 37% are seen a single time; approximately 13% belongs to the top ten. Whole-study findings and limits: The study lacked donor CMV status, which possibly confounded expanded clonotype changes.

This sequence was found in a man between 18 and 29 years old in good health. Source material: blood.

The CDR3 region is CSARDLWDEQYF. For the CDR3, the DNA is TGCAGTGCTAGAGATCTCTGGGACGAGCAGTACTTC. The chain combines TRBV20-1 with TRBJ2-7; D ambiguous. The CDR3 is made up of 12 amino acids. CDR1 and CDR2 (germline): DFQATT, SNEGSKA (reference sequence). Trimming removed 0 bases from V and 5 bases from J, with 8 bases in between.